This entry is about one T cell receptor beta chain. Its antigen is currently unknown. Generated by immunoSEQ multiplex PCR, the TCRdb table keeps only in-frame clones and is missing some. The sample contains some 170,000 clones, 85% to 95% of which appear only once. Germline CDR1 reads SQVTM; CDR2 reads ANQGSEA. CDR3 length equals 11 residues. V lost 8 bases and J 0 bases, leaving 7 bases between the germline ends. This sample stems from a study of T cell responses to AZD1222 COVID-19 vaccine. Findings of the study overall: Possibly, clonal diversity was underestimated; donors were largely white British and included more females. Repertoires in all cases were sampled only once the peak T cell response had passed. Within unmutated variant regions lay the reported targets of nearly half of spike-specific TCRs.

The TCR sequence derives from an adult in good health. The V gene is TRBV29-1, the J gene TRBJ1-1; D unclear. Source: peripheral blood, taken on day 0 of AZD1222 vaccination. The CDR3 nucleotides read TGCAGCTGGCGGATGAACACTGAAGCTTTCTTT. This translates into CSWRMNTEAFF.